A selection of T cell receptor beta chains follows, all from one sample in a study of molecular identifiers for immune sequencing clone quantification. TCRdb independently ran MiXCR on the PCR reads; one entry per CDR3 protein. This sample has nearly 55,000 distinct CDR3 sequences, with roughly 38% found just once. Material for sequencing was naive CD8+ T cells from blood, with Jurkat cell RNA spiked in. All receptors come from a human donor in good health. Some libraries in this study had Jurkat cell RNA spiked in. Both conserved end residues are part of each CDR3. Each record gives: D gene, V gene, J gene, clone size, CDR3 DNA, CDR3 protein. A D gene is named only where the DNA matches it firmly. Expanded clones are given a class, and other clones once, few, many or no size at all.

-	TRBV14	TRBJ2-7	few	TGTGCCAGCAGCCAAGTCGCTGTGACCGAGAAGTACTTC	CASSQVAVTEKYF
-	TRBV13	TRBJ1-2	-	TGTGCCGGCAGCTTAGAGGCCCAACGGAACTATGGCTACACCTTC	CAGSLEAQRNYGYTF
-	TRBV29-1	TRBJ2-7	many	TGCAGCGTTGGAGAGGGGGGGAACTACGAGCAGTACTTC	CSVGEGGNYEQYF
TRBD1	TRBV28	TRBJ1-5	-	TGTGCCAGCAGTGACAGGGGAATCAGCAATCAGCCCCAGCATTTT	CASSDRGISNQPQHF
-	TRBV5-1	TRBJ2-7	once	TGCGTCAGCAGCTTGTTTGCGGGATACGAGCAGTACTTC	CVSSLFAGYEQYF
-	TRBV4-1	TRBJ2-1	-	TGCGCCAGCAGCCAGCAGGGTGAGCAGCTCTTC	CASSQQGEQLF
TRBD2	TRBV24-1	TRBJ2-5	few	TGTGCCACCAGTGACCCTGGACTAGCGGGAGTCTCCGAGACCCAGTACTTC	CATSDPGLAGVSETQYF
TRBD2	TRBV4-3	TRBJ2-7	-	TGCGCCAGCAGCCAATGGATAGCGGGACAATACGAGCAGTACTTC	CASSQWIAGQYEQYF
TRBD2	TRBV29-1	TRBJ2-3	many	TGCAGCGATGAACCAGGGGGCGCACCGACTAGCGGGTCTAGCACAGATACGCAGTATTTT	CSDEPGGAPTSGSSTDTQYF
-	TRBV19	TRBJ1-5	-	TGTGCCAGTAGTATAGGTGGAGGGATTCGGAATCAGCCCCAGCATTTT	CASSIGGGIRNQPQHF
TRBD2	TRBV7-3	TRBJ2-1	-	TGTGCCAGCAGCTTATTAGCTAGCGGCTACAATGAGCAGTTCTTC	CASSLLASGYNEQFF
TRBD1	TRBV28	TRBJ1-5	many	TGTGCCAGCAGTCCCAGGGGGGGGTTAGATCAGCCCCAGCATTTT	CASSPRGGLDQPQHF
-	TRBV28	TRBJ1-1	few	TGTGCCAGCAGTTTGGGCCGGTCCTCTAACGCTGAAGCTTTCTTT	CASSLGRSSNAEAFF
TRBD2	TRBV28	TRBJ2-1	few	TGTGCCATCGGGACTAGTCCGGGCGATGAGCAGTTCTTC	CAIGTSPGDEQFF
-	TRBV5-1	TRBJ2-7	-	TGCGCCAGCAGCTTGGCTTGGGACCAGCAGTACTTC	CASSLAWDQQYF
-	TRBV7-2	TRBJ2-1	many	TGTGCCAGCAGCTTAGTGAGGAATGAGCAGTTCTTC	CASSLVRNEQFF
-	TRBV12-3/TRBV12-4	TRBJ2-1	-	TGTGCCAGCAGTTTTGGCGAGGGGAACAATGAGCAGTTCTTC	CASSFGEGNNEQFF
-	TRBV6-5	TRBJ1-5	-	TGTGCCAGCAGTTACTCTCAGGGAGGCAATCAGCCCCAGCATTTT	CASSYSQGGNQPQHF
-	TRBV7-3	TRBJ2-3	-	TGTGCCAGCAGCTTATTTCCGGGAGGCACAGATACGCAGTATTTT	CASSLFPGGTDTQYF
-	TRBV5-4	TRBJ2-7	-	TGTGCCAGCAGCTCGGCTCGGGGAAAGTCCTACGAGCAGTACTTC	CASSSARGKSYEQYF
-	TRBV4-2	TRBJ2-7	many	TGTGCCAGCAGCCAGGGGGACCCCTACGAGCAGTACTTC	CASSQGDPYEQYF
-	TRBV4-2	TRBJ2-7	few	TGTGCCAGCAGCCAAGATTGGGGGACGCTGTACGAGCAGTACTTC	CASSQDWGTLYEQYF
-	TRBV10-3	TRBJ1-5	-	TGTGCCATCAGAACCGAAGGGGGGGCGGGTCAGCCCCAGCATTTT	CAIRTEGGAGQPQHF
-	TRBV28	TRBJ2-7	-	TGTGCCAGCAAACGGAGCGGGTACGAGCAGTACTTC	CASKRSGYEQYF
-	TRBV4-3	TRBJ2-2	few	TGCGCCAGCAGCCAAGATGATTGGGAGAACGGGGAGCTGTTTTTT	CASSQDDWENGELFF
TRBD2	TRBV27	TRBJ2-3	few	TGTGCCAGCAGTTTAAAGCGGGAGGGCCCGGATACGCAGTATTTT	CASSLKREGPDTQYF
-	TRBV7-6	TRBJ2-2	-	TGTGCCAGCAGCTTTTCCCGTAGCGACGCCGGGGATCTGTTTTTT	CASSFSRSDAGDLFF
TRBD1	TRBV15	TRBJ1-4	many	TGTGCCACCACCCCAGGGGGCGAAAAACTGTTTTTT	CATTPGGEKLFF
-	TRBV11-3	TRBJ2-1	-	TGTGCCAGCAGCTTACAGCCCAATGAGCAGATCTTC	CASSLQPNEQIF
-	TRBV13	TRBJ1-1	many	TGTGCCAGCAGCCCATCTACGGGGAACACTGAAGCTTTCTTT	CASSPSTGNTEAFF
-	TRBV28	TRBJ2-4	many	TGTGCCAGCAGTGCGATCAGAGATCTAGCCAAAAACATTCAGTACTTC	CASSAIRDLAKNIQYF
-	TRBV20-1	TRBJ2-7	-	TGCAGTGCTATCGGGACAATGAGCTACGAGCAGTACTTC	CSAIGTMSYEQYF
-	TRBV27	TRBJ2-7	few	TGTGCCAGCAGTTTGCAGGGGGGGCACTACGAGCAGTACTTC	CASSLQGGHYEQYF